A single sample gave rise to the 32 T cell receptor beta chains below, sequenced in a study of OX40 agonist ivuxolimab in advanced cancers. Here immunoSEQ multiplex PCR was the method, and the copy in TCRdb shows in-frame clones only, minus some. The table includes 55,000 to 75,000 clones, 91% detected once. Sequencing was performed on CD4+ or CD8+ T cells sorted from blood, taken in a trial of the OX40 agonist ivuxolimab. These receptors all stem from an adult with an advanced solid tumor such as melanoma, head and neck, liver or kidney cancer.

The CDR3 region is CASSLWTSAYNEQFF. Here the CDR3 DNA reads TGTGCCAGCAGCTTATGGACGAGTGCCTACAATGAGCAGTTCTTC. The chain uses TRBV7-2 and TRBJ2-1; the D is unclear. The germline V gene encodes CDR1 SGHTA and CDR2 FQGNSA. The CDR3 totals 15 residues. V lost 2 bases, J lost 2 bases, and 10 bases lay in between.

The genes are TRBV28 and TRBJ1-2, with a tentative D call TRBD1 (5 bases). Germline CDR1 is MDHEN and CDR2 is SYDVKM. The CDR3 spans 13 residues. V was clipped by 6 bases and J by 8 bases, with 16 bases between them. The CDR3 region has the DNA TGTGCCAGCAGCCCACCCGGGGGGAGCGGCTACACCTTC. Amino acids: CASSPPGGSGYTF.

This clone came up once. V gene TRBV30 combines with J gene TRBJ2-1; 10 positions agree with TRBD2. The germline V gene encodes CDR1 GTSNPN and CDR2 SVGIG (reference sequence). CDR3 size: 16 residues. With 0 bases clipped from V and 7 bases from J, the junction kept 9 bases outside the gene matches. CDR3 amino acids: CAWSVQAGGPGNEQFF. DNA of the CDR3: TGTGCCTGGAGTGTACAAGCGGGGGGGCCTGGGAATGAGCAGTTCTTC.

The sample holds one count of this clone. The chain couples TRBV5-1 to TRBJ1-2; the D gene is possibly TRBD1 (6 bases). Looked up from germline, CDR1 is SGHRS and CDR2 is YFSETQ. CDR3 size: 15 residues. Trimming shortened V by 0 bases and J by 8 bases, and 17 bases separated the two germline ends. CDR3 amino acids: CASSLDGGARQGYTF. The CDR3 nucleotides read TGCGCCAGCAGCTTGGACGGGGGGGCACGGCAAGGCTACACCTTC.

The genes are TRBV4-3 and TRBJ2-2; the D gene is possibly TRBD1 (5 bases). The V gene lost 4 bases and the J gene lost 1 base, with 13 bases spanning the gap. Germline CDR1 reads LGHNA; CDR2 reads YSLEER. This CDR3 is built from 16 residues. CDR3 amino acids: CASSPRPQGNTGELFF. CDR3 DNA sequence: TGCGCCAGCAGCCCACGCCCCCAGGGGAACACCGGGGAGCTGTTTTTT.

Notes on this clone: This specimen includes other DNA sequences encoding the same CDR3. The V call is TRBV2, the J call TRBJ2-2, with D possibly matching TRBD1 (5 bases). CDR3 length equals 13 residues. Germline V gives CDR1 SNHLY, CDR2 FYNNEI. V was trimmed by 2 bases and J by 7 bases, leaving 8 bases between them. For the CDR3, the DNA is TGTGCCAGCAGTGAACAGGGCGGCGGGGAGCTGTTTTTT. Translated: CASSEQGGGELFF.

The sample holds one count of this clone. The chain is built from TRBV28 and TRBJ1-1; 10 bases match TRBD1. Germline values: CDR1 MDHEN, CDR2 SYDVKM. After removal of 8 bases from V and 3 bases from J, the junction contained 6 bases not matched to a gene. The CDR3 covers 14 residues. CDR3 residues: CASATGGAYTEAFF. The DNA of the CDR3 is TGTGCCAGCGCGACAGGGGGCGCCTACACTGAAGCTTTCTTT.

J is TRBJ2-3 and V is TRBV19, with 13 bases lining up with TRBD2. Germline CDR1 and CDR2: LNHDA and SQIVND (reference sequence). Trimming removed 5 bases from V and 3 bases from J; junction bases left unmatched: 14. This CDR3 region has 19 residues. CDR3 nucleotides: TGTGCCAGTAGTTCGATTACCGGACTAGCGGGAGAGGGGACAGATACGCAGTATTTT. The encoded protein is CASSSITGLAGEGTDTQYF.

The V and J genes are TRBV7-2 and TRBJ1-4; D is uncertain. CDR3 length equals 12 residues. Germline lookup yields CDR1 SGHTA and CDR2 FQGNSA. Trimming took off 6 bases at V and 8 bases at J, with 10 bases between the two ends. CDR3 sequence reads: CASSWNGEKLFF. The CDR3, as DNA: TGTGCCAGCAGTTGGAATGGGGAAAAACTGTTTTTT.

The genes are TRBV27 and TRBJ2-5; D is uncertain. Near its end, the DNA agrees better with TRBJ2-7, so the J call may be wrong. The CDR3 loop spans 16 amino acids. The germline CDR1 and CDR2 sequences are MNHEY and SMNVEV (reference sequence). The CDR3 here is CASSLSFPSQSYEQYF. The CDR3 DNA sequence: TGTGCCAGCAGTTTATCGTTCCCTTCCCAAAGCTACGAGCAGTACTTC.

This chain links TRBV7-9 with TRBJ2-1; 8 bases are shared with TRBD2. Per the germline V gene, CDR1 is SEHNR and CDR2 is FQNEAQ (reference sequence). This CDR3 has 15 residues. Unmatched junction bases numbered 7, after V lost 4 bases and J lost 5 bases. The CDR3 spells CASSSLGLVNNEQFF. CDR3 DNA: TGTGCCAGCAGCTCCCTGGGACTAGTAAACAATGAGCAGTTCTTC. The full variable domain, its missing parts supplied by reference TRBV7-9 and TRBJ2-1, is DTGVSQNPRHKITKRGQNVTFRCDPISEHNRLYWYRQTLGQGPEFLTYFQNEAQLEKSRLLSDRFSAERPKGSFSTLEIQRTEQGDSAMYLCASSSLGLVNNEQFFGPGTRLTVL.

The chain carries TRBV14 and TRBJ2-7; D perhaps matches TRBD2 (6 bases). V shed 2 bases and J shed 1 base, with 9 bases lying between them. The germline V gene encodes CDR1 SGHDN and CDR2 FVKESK. This CDR3 is built from 14 residues. As DNA, the CDR3 is TGTGCCAGCAGCCAATATGGAGGGTCCTACGAGCAGTACTTC. This translates into CASSQYGGSYEQYF.

V usage is TRBV10-3 and J usage is TRBJ1-2; 7 bases map to TRBD1. The trim removed 5 bases at V and 6 bases at J, leaving 9 bases unmatched. The length of the CDR3 is 14 residues. CDR1 ENHRY and CDR2 SYGVKD come from the germline V gene. Written as DNA, the CDR3 is TGTGCCATCAGTAACGACCTGACAGGGAATGGCTACACCTTC. Translating gives CAISNDLTGNGYTF.

The J gene is TRBJ2-7, the V gene TRBV1; the table's D gene call, TRBD2, was not cross checked with the DNA. TRBV1 has pseudogene status. The length of the CDR3 is 16 residues. CDR3 DNA: TGCACCAGCAGCCAAGATTCTTTTTCAAGAGCCTACGAGCAGTACTTC. It codes for CTSSQDSFSRAYEQYF.

This chain links TRBV29-1 with TRBJ1-4; D is undetermined. V lost 5 bases and J lost 4, with 8 bases in between. Germline V gene sequence: CDR1 SQVTM, CDR2 ANQGSEA. The CDR3 is 12 amino acids. The chain's CDR3 is CSVRGRNEKLFF. CDR3 nucleotides: TGCAGCGTTAGAGGACGTAATGAAAAACTGTTTTTT.

V usage is TRBV5-1 and J usage is TRBJ2-2; D gene ambiguous. This CDR3 has 17 amino acids. The V end was cut by 4 bases, the J end by 0 bases, with 16 bases between. Germline values: CDR1 SGHRS, CDR2 YFSETQ. The CDR3 coding sequence is TGCGCCAGCAGCCCGCGGTCGGTGCGGTCGAACACCGGGGAGCTGTTTTTT. Its protein product is CASSPRSVRSNTGELFF. Full variable domain (outside the CDR3, taken from reference TRBV5-1 and TRBJ2-2): KAGVTQTPRYLIKTRGQQVTLSCSPISGHRSVSWYQQTPGQGLQFLFEYFSETQRNKGNFPGRFSGRQFSNSRSEMNVSTLELGDSALYLCASSPRSVRSNTGELFFGEGSRLTVL.

The chain couples TRBV7-2 to TRBJ2-7; D is perhaps TRBD1 or TRBD2 (5 bases each). Deletions cut 5 bases from V and 9 bases from J, with 14 bases between. Germline assignment: CDR1 SGHTA and CDR2 FQGNSA. This CDR3 region has 12 residues. CDR3 amino acids: CASSPTQGVQYF. DNA of the CDR3: TGTGCCAGCAGCCCAACCCAGGGAGTGCAGTACTTC.

V and J are TRBV9 and TRBJ2-1; 8 nucleotides line up with TRBD2. The length of the CDR3 is 15 residues. Germline loops: CDR1 SGDLS, CDR2 YYNGEE. The trim removed 0 bases at V and 5 bases at J, leaving 4 bases unmatched. The DNA for the CDR3 is TGTGCCAGCAGCGTAGAGACGGGGGGGCACAATGAGCAGTTCTTC. Amino acid sequence: CASSVETGGHNEQFF.

The chain recombines TRBV5-1 with TRBJ2-3; tentative D call: TRBD1 (5 bases). V lost 0 bases and J lost 6, with 14 bases in between. Germline V gene data show CDR1 as SGHRS and CDR2 as YFSETQ. The CDR3 runs to 15 residues. CDR3 sequence reads: CASSLEFTGWDTQYF. CDR3 sequence (DNA): TGCGCCAGCAGCTTGGAGTTTACAGGATGGGATACGCAGTATTTT.

The chain has TRBV21-1 and TRBJ2-7; TRBD1 is the table's D call and was not checked against the DNA. TRBV21-1 is noted as a pseudogene. This CDR3 region has 13 residues. CDR3 region: CARGTGRSYEQYF. CDR3 coding DNA: TGTGCCCGAGGGACAGGGAGATCCTACGAGCAGTACTTC.

This clone is a singleton in its sample. The chain uses TRBV7-2 and TRBJ2-5; possibly TRBD2 for D (6 bases). Trimming took off 10 bases at V and 5 bases at J, with 17 bases between the two ends. Germline CDR1 SGHTA, CDR2 FQGNSA. This CDR3 region has 13 residues. As DNA, the CDR3 is TGTGCCATGGCTCGCGGGGCTGGTGAGACCCAGTACTTC. It translates to CAMARGAGETQYF.

The CDR3 region is CASSFGGNTGELFF. CDR3 nucleotide sequence: TGTGCCAGCAGCTTTGGTGGGAACACCGGGGAGCTGTTTTTT. V gene TRBV7-3 combines with J gene TRBJ2-2; D is unresolved. CDR1 and CDR2 (germline): SGHTA, FQGTGA. The CDR3 length is 14 residues. V was cut by 3 bases and J by 1 base, with 6 bases left in between.

CDR3 bases: TGTGCCAGCAGCTTAGGGTTGGGTCTTCCCTACGAGCAGTACTTC. Translation: CASSLGLGLPYEQYF. V usage is TRBV7-6 and J usage is TRBJ2-7, with D hard to call. V was pared by 1 base and J by 2 bases, with 12 bases between. From germline, CDR1 is SGHVS and CDR2 FNYEAQ. The CDR3 runs to 15 residues.

The chain is built from TRBV28 and TRBJ1-3; TRBD1 is a possible D gene (6 bases). Germline V gives CDR1 MDHEN, CDR2 SYDVKM. This CDR3 spans 14 amino acids. Trimming shortened V by 0 bases and J by 8 bases, and 11 bases separated the two germline ends. The CDR3 here is CASSLWGAADTIYF. As DNA, the CDR3 is TGTGCCAGCAGTTTATGGGGGGCTGCAGACACCATATATTTT.

The chain couples TRBV10-2 to TRBJ2-5, with D perhaps matching TRBD1 or TRBD2 (5 bases each). V lost 8 bases to trimming and J lost 3 bases, with 13 bases between them. CDR1 and CDR2 (germline): WSHSY, SAAADI. There are 13 residues in the CDR3. CDR3 protein: CASCRDPEETQYF. The CDR3 nucleotides are TGCGCCAGCTGCCGGGACCCAGAAGAGACCCAGTACTTC.

The genes are TRBV9 and TRBJ2-3; D gene unclear. This CDR3 comprises 12 residues. From germline, CDR1 is SGDLS and CDR2 YYNGEE. Deletions cut 0 bases from V and 1 base from J, with 0 bases between. Written as DNA, the CDR3 is TGTGCCAGCAGCGTAGGCACAGATACGCAGTATTTT. Translation: CASSVGTDTQYF.

The chain recombines TRBV7-9 with TRBJ1-1; the D is unclear. This CDR3 contains 13 residues. In germline, CDR1 is SEHNR, CDR2 FQNEAQ (reference sequence). V lost 3 bases, J lost 0 bases, and 5 bases lay in between. CDR3 region: CASSFSMNTEAFF. CDR3 bases: TGTGCCAGCAGCTTTTCGATGAACACTGAAGCTTTCTTT.

The chain joins TRBV5-4 to TRBJ2-2; TRBD2 agrees at 9 bases. V trimming: 3 bases; J trimming: 4 bases; junction bases outside the gene matches: 4. CDR1 and CDR2 from the germline V gene are SGHNT and YYREEE (reference sequence). This CDR3 contains 15 residues. This chain's CDR3 is CASSSSSGVTGELFF. The CDR3 DNA follows: TGTGCCAGCAGCTCCTCTAGCGGGGTCACCGGGGAGCTGTTTTTT.

The V call is TRBV27, the J call TRBJ1-2; perhaps TRBD1 as D (5 bases). Germline V gene data show CDR1 as MNHEY and CDR2 as SMNVEV (reference sequence). V was pared by 6 bases and J by 4 bases, with 15 bases between. This CDR3 comprises 14 residues. CDR3 amino acids: CASRDRGGGYGYTF. The CDR3 DNA reads as TGTGCCAGCAGAGACCGGGGCGGGGGCTATGGCTACACCTTC.

This clone was counted only a few times. The chain recombines TRBV5-4 with TRBJ2-7, with D perhaps matching TRBD1 (6 bases). V was cut by 2 bases and J by 7 bases, with 13 bases left in between. CDR3 size: 13 residues. Germline V gene data show CDR1 as SGHNT and CDR2 as YYREEE (reference sequence). This CDR3 is CASSFLGAREQYF. The CDR3 DNA reads TGTGCCAGCAGCTTCCTGGGGGCGCGGGAGCAGTACTTC.

The chain couples TRBV27 to TRBJ2-5; D unclear. V dropped 6 bases and J dropped 4 bases, with 9 bases sitting between them. The germline CDR1 and CDR2 sequences are MNHEY and SMNVEV (reference sequence). The CDR3 length is 12 residues. Here the CDR3 reads CASSLVVETQYF. The CDR3 coding sequence is TGTGCCAGCAGCTTAGTCGTAGAGACCCAGTACTTC.

The chain employs TRBV7-6 and TRBJ1-3; no reliable D call. Germline V gene sequence: CDR1 SGHVS, CDR2 FNYEAQ. This CDR3 has 17 residues. The germline V and J ends were trimmed by 5 bases and 2 bases, with 19 bases remaining between them. The DNA for the CDR3 is TGTGCCAGCAGCCGAGGCGGGCGGGGAGCCGCTGGAAACACCATATATTTT. Its protein is CASSRGGRGAAGNTIYF.